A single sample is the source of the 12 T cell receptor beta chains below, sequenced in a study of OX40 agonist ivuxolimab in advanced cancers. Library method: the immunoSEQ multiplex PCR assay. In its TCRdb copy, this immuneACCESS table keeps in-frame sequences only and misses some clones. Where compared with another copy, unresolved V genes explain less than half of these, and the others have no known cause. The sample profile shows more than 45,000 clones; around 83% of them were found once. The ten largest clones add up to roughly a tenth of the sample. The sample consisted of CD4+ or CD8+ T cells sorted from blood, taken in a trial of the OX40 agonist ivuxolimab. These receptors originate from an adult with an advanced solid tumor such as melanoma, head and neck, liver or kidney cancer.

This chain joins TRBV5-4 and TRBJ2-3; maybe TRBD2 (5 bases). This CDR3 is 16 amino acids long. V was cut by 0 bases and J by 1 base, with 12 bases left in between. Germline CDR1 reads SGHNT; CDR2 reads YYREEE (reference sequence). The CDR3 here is CASSLDSGARTDTQYF. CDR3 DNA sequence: TGTGCCAGCAGCTTGGACAGCGGCGCTCGCACAGATACGCAGTATTTT.

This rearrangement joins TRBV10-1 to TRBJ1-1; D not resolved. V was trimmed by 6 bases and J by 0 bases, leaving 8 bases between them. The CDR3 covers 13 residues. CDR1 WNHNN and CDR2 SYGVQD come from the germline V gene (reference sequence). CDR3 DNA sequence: TGCGCCAGCAGCCAAACCCTGAACACTGAAGCTTTCTTT. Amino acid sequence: CASSQTLNTEAFF.

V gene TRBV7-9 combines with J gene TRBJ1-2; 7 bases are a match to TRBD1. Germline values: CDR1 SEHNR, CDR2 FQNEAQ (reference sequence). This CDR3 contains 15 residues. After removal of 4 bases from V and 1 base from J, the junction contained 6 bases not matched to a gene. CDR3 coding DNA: TGTGCCAGCAGCTCCGACAGGGCTGGTAACTATGGCTACACCTTC. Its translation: CASSSDRAGNYGYTF.

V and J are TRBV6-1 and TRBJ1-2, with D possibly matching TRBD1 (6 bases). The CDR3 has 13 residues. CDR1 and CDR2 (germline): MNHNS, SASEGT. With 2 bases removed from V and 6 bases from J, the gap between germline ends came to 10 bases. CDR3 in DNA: TGTGCCAGCAGTGAAAGGGCAGGGGATGGCTACACCTTC. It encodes CASSERAGDGYTF.

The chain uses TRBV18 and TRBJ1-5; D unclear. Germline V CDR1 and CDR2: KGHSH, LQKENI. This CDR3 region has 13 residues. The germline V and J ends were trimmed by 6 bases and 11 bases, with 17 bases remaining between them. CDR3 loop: CASSPDPSYSQHF. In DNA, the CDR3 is TGTGCCAGCTCCCCCGACCCTTCGTATTCCCAGCATTTT.

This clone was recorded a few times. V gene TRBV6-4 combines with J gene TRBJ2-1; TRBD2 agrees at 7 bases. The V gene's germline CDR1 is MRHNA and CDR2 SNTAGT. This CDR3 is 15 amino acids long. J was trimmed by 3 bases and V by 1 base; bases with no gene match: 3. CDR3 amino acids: CASSDFSGRYNEQFF. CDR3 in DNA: TGTGCCAGCAGTGACTTTAGCGGGCGCTACAATGAGCAGTTCTTC.

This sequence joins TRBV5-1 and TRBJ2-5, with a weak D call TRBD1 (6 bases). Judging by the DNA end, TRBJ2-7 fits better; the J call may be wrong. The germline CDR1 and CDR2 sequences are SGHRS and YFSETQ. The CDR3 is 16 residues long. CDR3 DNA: TGCGCCAGCAGCCATTTAACAGGGTCGTCATCCTACGAGCAGTACTTC. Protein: CASSHLTGSSSYEQYF.

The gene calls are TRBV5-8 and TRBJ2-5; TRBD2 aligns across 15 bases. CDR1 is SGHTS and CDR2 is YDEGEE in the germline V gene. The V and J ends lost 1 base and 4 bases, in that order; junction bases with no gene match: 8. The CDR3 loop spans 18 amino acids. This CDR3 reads CASSLLRTSGRVRETQYF. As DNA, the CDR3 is TGTGCCAGCAGCTTGCTAAGGACTAGCGGGAGGGTACGAGAGACCCAGTACTTC.

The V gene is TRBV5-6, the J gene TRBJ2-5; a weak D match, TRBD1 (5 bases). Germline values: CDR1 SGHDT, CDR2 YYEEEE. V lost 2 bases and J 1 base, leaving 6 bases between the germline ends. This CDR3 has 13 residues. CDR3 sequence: CASSFQGQETQYF. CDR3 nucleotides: TGTGCCAGCAGCTTTCAGGGCCAAGAGACCCAGTACTTC. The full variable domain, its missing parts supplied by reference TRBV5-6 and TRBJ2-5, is DAGVTQSPTHLIKTRGQQVTLRCSPKSGHDTVSWYQQALGQGPQFIFQYYEEEERQRGNFPDRFSGHQFPNYSSELNVNALLLGDSALYLCASSFQGQETQYFGPGTRLLVL.

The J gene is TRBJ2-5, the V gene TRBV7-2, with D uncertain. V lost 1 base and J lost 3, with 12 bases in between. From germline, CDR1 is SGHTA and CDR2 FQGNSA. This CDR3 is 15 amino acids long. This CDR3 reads CASSLVPGYKETQYF. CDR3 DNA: TGTGCCAGCAGCTTAGTACCGGGCTACAAAGAGACCCAGTACTTC.

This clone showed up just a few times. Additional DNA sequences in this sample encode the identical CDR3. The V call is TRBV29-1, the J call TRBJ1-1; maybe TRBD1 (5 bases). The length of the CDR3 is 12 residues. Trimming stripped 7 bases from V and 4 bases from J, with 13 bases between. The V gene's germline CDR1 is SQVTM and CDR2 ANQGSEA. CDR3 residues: CSARTGGTEAFF. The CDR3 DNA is TGCAGCGCTAGGACTGGGGGCACTGAAGCTTTCTTT.

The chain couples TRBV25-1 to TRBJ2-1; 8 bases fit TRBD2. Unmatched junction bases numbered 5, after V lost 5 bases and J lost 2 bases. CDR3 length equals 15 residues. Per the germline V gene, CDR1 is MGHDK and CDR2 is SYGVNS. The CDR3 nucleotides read TGTGCCAGCAGTCCTCGGGGGGGCACCTACAATGAGCAGTTCTTC. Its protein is CASSPRGGTYNEQFF.